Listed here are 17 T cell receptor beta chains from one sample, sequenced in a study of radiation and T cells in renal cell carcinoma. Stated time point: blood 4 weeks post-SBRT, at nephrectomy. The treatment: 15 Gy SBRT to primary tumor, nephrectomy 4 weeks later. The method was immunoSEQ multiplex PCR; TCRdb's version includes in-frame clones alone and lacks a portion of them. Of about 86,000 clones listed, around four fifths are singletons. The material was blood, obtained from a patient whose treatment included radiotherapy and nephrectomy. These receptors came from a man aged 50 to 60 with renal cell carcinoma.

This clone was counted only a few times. The CDR3 region is CASSWKKTYEQYF. The CDR3 DNA reads TGTGCCAGCAGCTGGAAAAAAACGTACGAGCAGTACTTC. The chain recombines TRBV7-2 with TRBJ2-7, with D unclear. Germline V gives CDR1 SGHTA, CDR2 FQGNSA. The CDR3 spans 13 residues. The V gene lost 4 bases and the J gene lost 4 bases, with 11 bases spanning the gap.

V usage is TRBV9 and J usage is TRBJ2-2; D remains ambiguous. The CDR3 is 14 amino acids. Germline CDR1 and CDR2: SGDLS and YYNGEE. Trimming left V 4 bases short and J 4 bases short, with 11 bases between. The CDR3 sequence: CASSPSLATGELFF. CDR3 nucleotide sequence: TGTGCCAGCAGCCCCTCATTGGCCACCGGGGAGCTGTTTTTT.

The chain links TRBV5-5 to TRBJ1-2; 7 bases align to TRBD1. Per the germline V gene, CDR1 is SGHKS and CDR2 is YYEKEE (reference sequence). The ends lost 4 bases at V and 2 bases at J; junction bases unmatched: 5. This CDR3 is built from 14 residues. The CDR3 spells CASSPGQQNYGYTF. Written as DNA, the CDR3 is TGTGCCAGCAGCCCGGGACAGCAAAACTATGGCTACACCTTC. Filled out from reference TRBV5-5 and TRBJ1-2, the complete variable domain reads DAGVTQSPTHLIKTRGQQVTLRCSPISGHKSVSWYQQVLGQGPQFIFQYYEKEERGRGNFPDRFSARQFPNYSSELNVNALLLGDSALYLCASSPGQQNYGYTFGSGTRLTVV.

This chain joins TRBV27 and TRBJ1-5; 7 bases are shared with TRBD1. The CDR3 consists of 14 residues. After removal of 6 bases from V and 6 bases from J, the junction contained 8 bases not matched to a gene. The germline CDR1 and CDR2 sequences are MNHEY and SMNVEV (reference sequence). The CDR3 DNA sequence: TGTGCCAGCAGCGTCGACAGGGAGGGTCAGCCCCAGCATTTT. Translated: CASSVDREGQPQHF.

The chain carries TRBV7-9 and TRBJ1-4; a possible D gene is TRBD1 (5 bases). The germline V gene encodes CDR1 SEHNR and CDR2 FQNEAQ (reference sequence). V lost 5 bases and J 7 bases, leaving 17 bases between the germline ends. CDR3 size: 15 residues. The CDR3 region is CASSPSGGRGEKLFF. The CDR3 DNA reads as TGTGCCAGCAGCCCCTCGGGGGGGAGGGGTGAAAAACTGTTTTTT.

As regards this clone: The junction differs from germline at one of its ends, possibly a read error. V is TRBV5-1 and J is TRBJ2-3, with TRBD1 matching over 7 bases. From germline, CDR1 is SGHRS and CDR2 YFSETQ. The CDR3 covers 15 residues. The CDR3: CASSLGTVFTDTQYF. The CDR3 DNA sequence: TGCGCCAGCAGTTTGGGGACAGTTTTCACAGATACGCAGTATTTT.

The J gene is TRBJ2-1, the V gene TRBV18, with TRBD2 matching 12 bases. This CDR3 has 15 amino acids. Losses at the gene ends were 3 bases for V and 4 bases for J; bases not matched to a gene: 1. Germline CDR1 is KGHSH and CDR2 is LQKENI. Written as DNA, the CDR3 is TGTGCCAGCTCACCGGGGACTAGCGGGTACAATGAGCAGTTCTTC. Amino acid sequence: CASSPGTSGYNEQFF.

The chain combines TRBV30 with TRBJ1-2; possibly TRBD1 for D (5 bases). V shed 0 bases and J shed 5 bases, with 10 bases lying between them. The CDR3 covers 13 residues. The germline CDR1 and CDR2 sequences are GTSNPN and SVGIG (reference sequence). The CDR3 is CAWSVRGTYGYTF. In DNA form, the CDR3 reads TGTGCCTGGAGTGTACGGGGGACGTATGGCTACACCTTC.

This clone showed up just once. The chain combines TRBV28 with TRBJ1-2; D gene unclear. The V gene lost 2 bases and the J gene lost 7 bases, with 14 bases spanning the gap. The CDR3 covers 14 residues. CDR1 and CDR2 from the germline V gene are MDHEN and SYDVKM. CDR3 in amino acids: CASSLGEYSFGYTF. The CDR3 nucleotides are TGTGCCAGCAGTTTAGGGGAGTATTCCTTTGGCTACACCTTC.

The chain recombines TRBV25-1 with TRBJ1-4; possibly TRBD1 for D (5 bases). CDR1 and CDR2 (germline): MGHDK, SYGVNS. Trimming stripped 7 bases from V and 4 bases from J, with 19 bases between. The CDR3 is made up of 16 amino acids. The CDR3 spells CASTGTEVPYNEKLFF. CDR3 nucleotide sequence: TGTGCCAGCACCGGGACCGAAGTTCCTTATAATGAAAAACTGTTTTTT.

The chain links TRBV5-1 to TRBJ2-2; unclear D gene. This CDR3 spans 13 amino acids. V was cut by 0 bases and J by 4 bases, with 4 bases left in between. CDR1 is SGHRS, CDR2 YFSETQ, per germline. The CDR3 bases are TGCGCCAGCAGCTTGGCGGGCACCGGGGAGCTGTTTTTT. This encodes CASSLAGTGELFF. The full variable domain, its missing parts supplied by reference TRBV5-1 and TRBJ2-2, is KAGVTQTPRYLIKTRGQQVTLSCSPISGHRSVSWYQQTPGQGLQFLFEYFSETQRNKGNFPGRFSGRQFSNSRSEMNVSTLELGDSALYLCASSLAGTGELFFGEGSRLTVL.

CDR3 coding DNA: TGTGCCAGCGGCCCCCGGGCGGGGGGTAGTGGAGAGCAGTACTTC. Translated: CASGPRAGGSGEQYF. The genes are TRBV6-1 and TRBJ2-7; 8 nucleotides match TRBD2. There are 15 residues in the CDR3. From germline, CDR1 is MNHNS and CDR2 SASEGT. The ends lost 8 bases at V and 7 bases at J; junction bases unmatched: 16.

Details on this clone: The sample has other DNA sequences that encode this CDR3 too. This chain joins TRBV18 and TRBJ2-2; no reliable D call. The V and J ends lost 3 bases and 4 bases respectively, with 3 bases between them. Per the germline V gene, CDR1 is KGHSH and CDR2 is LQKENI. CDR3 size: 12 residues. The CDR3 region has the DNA TGTGCCAGCTCACCGGTCACCGGGGAGCTGTTTTTT. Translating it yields CASSPVTGELFF.

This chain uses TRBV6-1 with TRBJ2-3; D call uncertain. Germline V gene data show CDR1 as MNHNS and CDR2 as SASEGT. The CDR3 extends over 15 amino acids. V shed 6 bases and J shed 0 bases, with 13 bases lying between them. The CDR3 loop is CASSLSSFSTDTQYF. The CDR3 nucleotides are TGTGCCAGCAGCCTCTCGAGCTTCAGCACAGATACGCAGTATTTT.

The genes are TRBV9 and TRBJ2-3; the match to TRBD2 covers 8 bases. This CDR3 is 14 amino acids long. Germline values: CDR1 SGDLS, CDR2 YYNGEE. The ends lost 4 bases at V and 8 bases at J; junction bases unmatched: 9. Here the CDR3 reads CASSPSPTSGTQYF. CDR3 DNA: TGTGCCAGCAGCCCGAGCCCAACTAGCGGTACGCAGTATTTT.

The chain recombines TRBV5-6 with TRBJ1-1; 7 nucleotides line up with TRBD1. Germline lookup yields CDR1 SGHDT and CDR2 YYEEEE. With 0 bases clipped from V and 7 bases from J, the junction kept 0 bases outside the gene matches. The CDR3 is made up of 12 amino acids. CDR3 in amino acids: CASSLGQGEAFF. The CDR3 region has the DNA TGTGCCAGCAGCTTGGGACAGGGTGAAGCTTTCTTT. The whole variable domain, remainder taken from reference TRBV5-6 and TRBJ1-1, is DAGVTQSPTHLIKTRGQQVTLRCSPKSGHDTVSWYQQALGQGPQFIFQYYEEEERQRGNFPDRFSGHQFPNYSSELNVNALLLGDSALYLCASSLGQGEAFFGQGTRLTVV.

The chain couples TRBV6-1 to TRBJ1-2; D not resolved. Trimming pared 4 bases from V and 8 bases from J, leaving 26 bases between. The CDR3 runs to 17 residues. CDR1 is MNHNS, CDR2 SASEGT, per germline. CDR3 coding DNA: TGTGCCAGCAGTGCTGATATTGGAACTTTTAGGATTATGGGCTACACCTTC. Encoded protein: CASSADIGTFRIMGYTF.